This T cell receptor (beta chain) emerged from a study of T-cell reconstitution after alpha-beta-depleted transplantation in children. Overall study results and limits: Day-60 TCRbeta diversity that was high in some patients was derived from surviving recipient T cells and thymic progenitors. T-cell numbers and diversity one year post-transplant derived largely from freshly generated T cells.

This clonotype was detected many times. Its antigen is as yet unknown. Molecular barcoding with unique molecular identifiers was used for the TCRbeta library. TCRdb fed the PCR reads into MiXCR, producing one record per CDR3 protein. This sample has around 370,000 distinct CDR3 sequences, with 16% found just once. Sequenced here: PBMCs, mostly from graft donor cells, sampled 360 days after TCRalphabeta/CD19-depleted stem cell transplant. This TCR was recovered from a male patient aged 2 to 10 who had a stem cell transplant for acute lymphoblastic leukemia, so the T cells may come from the graft donor.

The CDR3 bases are TGTGCCAGCAGCCTCGGTACCCGGAAAACTTTCTTT. Encoded protein: CASSLGTRKTFF. The V gene is TRBV28, the J gene TRBJ1-1; D uncertain. The V end lost 6 bases, the J end lost 12 bases, and 17 bases lay between the germline ends. Germline CDR1 is MDHEN and CDR2 is SYDVKM. CDR3 size: 12 residues.